The entry below gives a single TCR beta chain sequence along with its context. Its antigen is currently unknown. Assay used: immunoSEQ multiplex PCR; TCRdb lists only in-frame clones, some missing. The sample contains approximately 100,000 clones, 90% of which appear only once. V lost 3 bases, J lost 0 bases, and 9 bases lay in between. The V gene's germline CDR1 is DFQATT and CDR2 SNEGSKA (reference sequence). This CDR3 has 14 residues. The sample is drawn from a study of T cell responses to AZD1222 COVID-19 vaccine. Overall study results and limits: An increase in Spike-specific TCR breadth and depth was observed after two AZD1222 doses. It was only 6 or 7 AZD1222 recipients who were seropositive at baseline. CD4 TCRs linked to vaccination spanned spike, dominating at 160-218 and 743-854. The donor cohort was predominantly white British with a female majority, and clonal diversity may have been underestimated.

The sample consisted of peripheral blood, taken on day 0 of AZD1222 vaccination. This chain connects TRBV20-1 to TRBJ1-5; the D gene is possibly TRBD1 (5 bases). This receptor was obtained from an adult in good health. CDR3 sequence reads: CSASGTYSNQPQHF. CDR3 bases: TGCAGTGCTAGTGGGACTTATAGCAATCAGCCCCAGCATTTT.